The TCR beta chain described here comes from a study of cytomegalovirus exposure and HLA in healthy donors (dated by TCRdb to the late 2010s). Some background on the complete study: In an earlier analysis of fewer than 750 of the donors, 276 Gb of sequence data and 117 million unique TCR beta sequences from some 170 million T cells were reported. HLA typing covered class I and class II loci at four-digit resolution. The T cell repertoires of several hundred subjects were profiled by immunosequencing and related to cytomegalovirus serostatus. Roughly 300 gigabases of sequencing data and tens of millions of unique TCR sequences made up an early release that covered nearly 650 HLA-typed donors. Along with the roughly 610-subject first cohort, a separate validation cohort of 120 different subjects was used. Genome-wide SNP genotypes for about 55% of the roughly 670 donors were used in a later genetic analysis, which treated that subset as a discovery cohort. Donor age, sex, ethnicity and CMV serostatus were compiled alongside the repertoire data. A later analysis re-analyzed previously published TCR beta repertoires from 650 to 800 donors and added high-resolution HLA genotyping to study TCR occurrence patterns. All discovery cohort repertoires had been generated on a single sequencing platform. Of the roughly 390 genotyped donors, over 80% were placed in the genetic ancestry cluster associated with self-reported Caucasian donors. Roughly 5 DR-DQ haplotypes were handled as single units for association and clustering, since linkage in the cohort was strong. To predict cytomegalovirus infection status, the study combined high-throughput TCR immunosequencing, statistical association of individual TCRs with disease status, and machine learning. An earlier analysis of 587 of the donors used high-throughput TCR beta sequencing to judge whether each TCR beta V gene segment behaved as functional or pseudogenic. The number of typed donors differed by locus: roughly 629-630 for A, B, C, DRB1 and DQB1; roughly 510 for DQA1; approximately 600 for DPA1; and 400 to 480 for DPB1. Rather than drawing on any new phenotypic data, the later analysis identified candidate immune exposures from TCR beta sequences and the way those sequences occurred across donors. The study was designed to test whether signatures of past pathogen exposure could be identified by cataloging public T cell receptors. Among 398 genotyped donors of the cohort, an average of about 240,000 unique TCR beta nucleotide sequences were sequenced per donor, around 20% of them non-productive. What the research found in general, with its limitations: Assigning TCR associations to individual alleles was difficult when HLA alleles, especially DR and DQ, strongly co-occurred. In a later analysis, the rate of TCR association differed among HLA loci, with DRB1 alleles having the most associated TCRs and HLA-C alleles having the fewest. The earlier analysis of some 540 of the donors excluded approximately 17 rarely observed V segments, including chromosome 9 orphons, because counts were too low. Some IMGT-functional V segments, including TRBV6-2 and TRBV6-3, could not be distinguished by the 87-base-pair reads and were therefore excluded. Sequencing depth was assumed to be roughly uniform across donors in the presence/absence analyses, though that assumption may not hold. In vitro tests confirmed that three of the cytomegalovirus-associated TCR beta chains recognize cytomegalovirus antigens. Most TCR sequences were seen in very few donors, while some public TCRs were found in many individuals. A later genetic analysis associated a missense DCLRE1C variant with V-gene and J-gene trimming of TCR beta chains, and an independent cohort replicated the association. In a later analysis, HLA-associated TCR beta chains showed more clonal expansion and lower generation probabilities than non-associated chains that were equally common. The study listed 150 to 200 TCR beta chains as associated with cytomegalovirus. According to a later analysis, parvovirus B19, influenza, CMV and Epstein-Barr virus appeared linked to several top co-occurrence clusters. According to a later analysis, most CMV-associated TCR beta chains appeared to be HLA-restricted, and the HLA associations seemed to be driven largely by CMV exposure. Because HLA typing was unavailable for some donors at each locus, only the typed subset was used in association tests. Only TCR beta chains were sequenced in this cohort, and the absence of alpha or paired-chain data limited detectable features. The authors suggested that the approach could potentially be generalized to other disease states and immunological phenotypes. Linkage disequilibrium might explain the correlated functional status among segregating V segments, but an unknown experimental factor could not be ruled out. According to a later genetic analysis, donors in an Asian-associated ancestry cluster had fewer N-insertions in productive TCRs than the roughly 660-donor mean. A further reported finding was that TCR beta sequences accurately predicted the HLA-A and HLA-B alleles for most subjects in the first cohort. The classifier was reported to diagnose cytomegalovirus status with high specificity and sensitivity in both the original and validation cohorts. In a later analysis, around 17,000 TCR beta sequences were associated with specific HLA alleles at a false discovery rate of 0.05. An earlier analysis of approximately 570 of the donors showed that most TCR beta V segments appeared in productive rearrangements either about 90% or about 30% of the time, which broadly matched IMGT annotations. A cluster of highly shared sequence variants was judged likely to be a technical artifact of the sequencing pipeline. Immune exposure information for the cohort was limited to CMV serostatus.

Taken from the germline V gene, the CDR1 and CDR2 loops are SGHTA and FQGNSA. V and J lose 1 base and 10 bases, and a span of 20 bases separates them. Including the terminal cysteine and phenylalanine, the CDR3 comprises 16 residues. The kept DNA is CDR3 alone, 48 bases in frame from the first base. The cohort was made up of under 800 healthy bone marrow donors. All cohort members were sampled while nominally healthy, although unrecorded immune exposures were likely present. The donor was CMV seropositive and was included in the group of 250 to 300 seropositive cohort members. A peripheral blood sample was collected from each donor, and TCR beta sequencing was performed on peripheral blood mononuclear cells. The Qiagen DNeasy Blood Extraction Kit was used to extract genomic DNA from the blood cell samples. Library preparation used the immunoSEQ multiplex PCR assay. For the multiplex PCR, a mixture combining 60 forward primers for TCR Vbeta segments and 13 reverse primers for TCR Jbeta segments was used. The CDR3 region of rearranged TCR beta genes was amplified from genomic DNA by a multiplex PCR assay. The Illumina HiSeq System was used to sequence the amplified TCR beta libraries as 87-base-pair reads. Turning to the authors' computational methods: Across the roughly 600 repertoires, a later analysis counted 80 million or so unique TCR beta chains, roughly 11 million of which were shared by at least two donors. To remove PCR and sequencing errors, raw reads were error-corrected and collapsed into unique sequences using a nearest-neighbor algorithm that merged closely related sequences. CDR3 sequences were aligned to IMGT reference sequences to assign V, D and J gene segments. For a sequence to be retained, a match of at least six nucleotides to both a V gene segment and a J gene segment was required. Rearrangements were classified as productive when the CDR3 lacked stop codons and remained in frame with V and J, and all other rearrangements were classified as non-productive. Following IMGT convention, CDR3 was defined as the stretch from the second conserved V-encoded cysteine to the conserved J-encoded phenylalanine. The earlier analysis of 587 of the donors excluded sequences that lacked an unambiguous match to a single V gene segment. In an earlier analysis of about 590 of the donors, a V segment was called functional when productive rearrangements were above 56.7%, and segregating when the standard deviation between donors exceeded 5%. A statistical classification framework was built to diagnose cytomegalovirus status from the catalog of TCR beta chain sequences. In a later analysis, TCR nucleotide sequences were compared against IMGT/GENE-DB human TR gene sequences so that V and J genes could be assigned. In a later analysis, CDR3 sequences and most-parsimonious VDJ recombination scenarios were assigned using the TCRdist pipeline. In a later analysis, each TCR beta chain was defined by its CDR3 amino acid sequence together with its V-gene family, and reads without a unique V-gene family were excluded. A later analysis removed over 500 highly shared, low-generation-probability nucleotide sequences to deal with suspected cross-contamination and a sequencing artifact. In a later analysis, a clonal expansion index for each public chain was calculated from normalized within-repertoire ranks of inferred template counts. Generation probabilities in a later analysis came from a VDJ recombination model fitted to out-of-frame rearrangements, and those results were checked against IGoR. A later analysis scored TCR-TCR, TCR-HLA and TCR-CMV co-occurrence with hypergeometric tests, applying a repertoire-size bias correction to TCR pairs. In a later analysis, false discovery rates were estimated by permuting HLA or CMV assignments 20 times. In a later analysis, co-occurring TCRs were grouped with DBSCAN, and TCRdist sequence similarity was added when clustering was performed within HLA-allele-positive subsets. Repertoires with fewer than 30,000 or more than 120,000 public chains were left out of co-occurrence clustering, as were five repertoires with anomalous nucleotide sharing. TCRdb provides this immuneACCESS table in a form limited to in-frame rearrangements. Some clones are lacking; in checked studies, under half of them reflect an unresolved V gene, and why the rest are absent is not known. The DNA was the basis for D and trimming; V, J and clone size are from that table. The sample table lists under 200,000 clones, roughly 82% of them with a count of one. Of the sample, about 1.6% is held by the ten largest clones.

About this clone: The clone's antigen remains unknown. The sample holds no much larger clone one base away, and base qualities are not on file.

Sequencing was done on a sample of PBMCs. This chain joins TRBV7-2 to TRBJ2-1; possibly the D gene is TRBD2, per 5 matching bases. The receptor's source is a girl aged 5-17 years in good health and CMV-seropositive. The DNA sequence is TGTGCCAGCAGCTTAGAGTGGAGGATAGTTTCGGGAGAGCAGTTCTTC. This sequence encodes CASSLEWRIVSGEQFF.